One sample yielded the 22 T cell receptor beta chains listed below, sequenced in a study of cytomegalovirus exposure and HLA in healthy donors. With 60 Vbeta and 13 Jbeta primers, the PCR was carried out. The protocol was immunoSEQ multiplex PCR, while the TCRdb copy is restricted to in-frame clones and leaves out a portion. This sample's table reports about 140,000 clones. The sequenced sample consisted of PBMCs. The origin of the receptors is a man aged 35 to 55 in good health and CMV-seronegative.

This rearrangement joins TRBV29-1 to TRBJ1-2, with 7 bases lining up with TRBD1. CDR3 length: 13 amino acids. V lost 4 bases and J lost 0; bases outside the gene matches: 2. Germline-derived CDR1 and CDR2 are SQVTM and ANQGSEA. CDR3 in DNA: TGCAGCGTTGCGGACAGGACTAACTATGGCTACACCTTC. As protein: CSVADRTNYGYTF. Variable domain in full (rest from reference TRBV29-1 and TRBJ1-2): SAVISQKPSRDICQRGTSLTIQCQVDSQVTMMFWYRQQPGQSLTLIATANQGSEATYESGFVIDKFPISRPNLTFSTLTVSNMSPEDSSIYLCSVADRTNYGYTFGSGTRLTVV.

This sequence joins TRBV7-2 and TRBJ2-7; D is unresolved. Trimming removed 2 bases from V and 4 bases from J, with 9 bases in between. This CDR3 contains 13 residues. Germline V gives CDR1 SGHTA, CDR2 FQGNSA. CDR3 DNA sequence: TGTGCCAGCAGCTTAATGCCAGGTTACGAGCAGTACTTC. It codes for CASSLMPGYEQYF.

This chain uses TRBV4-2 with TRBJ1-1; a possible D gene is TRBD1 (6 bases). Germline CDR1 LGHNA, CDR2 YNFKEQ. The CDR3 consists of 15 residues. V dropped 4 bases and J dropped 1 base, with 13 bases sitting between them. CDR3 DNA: TGTGCCAGCAGCCCACAGGTGACAGGGAACACTGAAGCTTTCTTT. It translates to CASSPQVTGNTEAFF.

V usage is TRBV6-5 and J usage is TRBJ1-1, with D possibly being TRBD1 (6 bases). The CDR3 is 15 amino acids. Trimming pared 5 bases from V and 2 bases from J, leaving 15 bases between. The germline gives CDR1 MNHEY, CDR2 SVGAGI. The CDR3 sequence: CASSRGTPSNTEAFF. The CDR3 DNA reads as TGTGCCAGCAGTCGAGGGACACCCTCCAACACTGAAGCTTTCTTT.

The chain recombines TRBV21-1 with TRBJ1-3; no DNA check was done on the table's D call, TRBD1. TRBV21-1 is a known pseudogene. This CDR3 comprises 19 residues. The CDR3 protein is CASSTDKGQGAPGGNTIYF. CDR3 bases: TGTGCCAGCAGCACGGACAAAGGACAGGGGGCCCCCGGTGGAAACACCATATATTTT.

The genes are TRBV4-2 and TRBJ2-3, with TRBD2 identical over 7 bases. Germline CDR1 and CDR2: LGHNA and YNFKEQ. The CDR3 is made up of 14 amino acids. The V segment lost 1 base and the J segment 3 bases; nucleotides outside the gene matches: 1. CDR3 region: CASSQASGTDTQYF. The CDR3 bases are TGTGCCAGCAGCCAAGCTAGCGGAACAGATACGCAGTATTTT.

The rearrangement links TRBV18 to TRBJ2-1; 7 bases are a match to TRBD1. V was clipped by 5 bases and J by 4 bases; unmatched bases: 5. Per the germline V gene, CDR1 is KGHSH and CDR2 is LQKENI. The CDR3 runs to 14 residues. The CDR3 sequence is CASSSGTEYNEQFF. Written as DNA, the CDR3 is TGTGCCAGCTCATCCGGGACAGAATACAATGAGCAGTTCTTC. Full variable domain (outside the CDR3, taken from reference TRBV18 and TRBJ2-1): NAGVMQNPRHLVRRRGQEARLRCSPMKGHSHVYWYRQLPEEGLKFMVYLQKENIIDESGMPKERFSAEFPKEGPSILRIQQVVRGDSAAYFCASSSGTEYNEQFFGPGTRLTVL.

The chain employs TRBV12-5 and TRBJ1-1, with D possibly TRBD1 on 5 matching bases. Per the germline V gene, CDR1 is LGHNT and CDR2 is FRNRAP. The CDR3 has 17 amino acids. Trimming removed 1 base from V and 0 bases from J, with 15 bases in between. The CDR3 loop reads CASGLAGKNVMNTEAFF. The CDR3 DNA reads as TGTGCTAGTGGTTTGGCAGGGAAAAACGTTATGAACACTGAAGCTTTCTTT.

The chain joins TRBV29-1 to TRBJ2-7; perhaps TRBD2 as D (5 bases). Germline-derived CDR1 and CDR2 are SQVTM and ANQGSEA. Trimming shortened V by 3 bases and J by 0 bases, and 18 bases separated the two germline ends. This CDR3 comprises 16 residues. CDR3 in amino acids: CSVETRGRVSSYEQYF. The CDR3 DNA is TGCAGCGTTGAGACCAGAGGGCGGGTTAGCTCCTACGAGCAGTACTTC.

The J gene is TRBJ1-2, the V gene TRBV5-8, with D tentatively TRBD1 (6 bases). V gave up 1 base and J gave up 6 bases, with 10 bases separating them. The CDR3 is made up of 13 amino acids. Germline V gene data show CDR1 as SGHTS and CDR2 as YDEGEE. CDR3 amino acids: CASSLPPGDGYTF. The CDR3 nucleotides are TGTGCCAGCAGCTTGCCTCCAGGGGATGGCTACACCTTC.

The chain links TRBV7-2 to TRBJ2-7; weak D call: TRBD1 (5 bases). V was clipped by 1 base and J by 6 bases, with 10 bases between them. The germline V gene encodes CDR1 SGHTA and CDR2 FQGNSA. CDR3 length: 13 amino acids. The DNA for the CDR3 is TGTGCCAGCAGCTTAGTTACAGGCTTCGAGCAGTACTTC. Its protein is CASSLVTGFEQYF.

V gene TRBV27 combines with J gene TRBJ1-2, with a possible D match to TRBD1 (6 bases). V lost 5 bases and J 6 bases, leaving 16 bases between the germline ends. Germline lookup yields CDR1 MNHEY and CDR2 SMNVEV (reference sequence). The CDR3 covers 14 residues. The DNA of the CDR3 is TGTGCCAGCAGTCCCAGTGGGGGCACCCATGGCTACACCTTC. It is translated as CASSPSGGTHGYTF.

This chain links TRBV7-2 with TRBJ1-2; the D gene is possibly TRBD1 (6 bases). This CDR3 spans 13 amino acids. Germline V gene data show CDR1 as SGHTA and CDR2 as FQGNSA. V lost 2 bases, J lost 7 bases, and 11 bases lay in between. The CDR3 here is CASSLMGAGGYTF. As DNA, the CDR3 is TGTGCCAGCAGCTTAATGGGGGCGGGTGGCTACACCTTC.

CDR3 residues: CASSMTEQPRNSPLHF. Here the CDR3 DNA reads TGTGCCAGTAGTATGACAGAACAGCCCCGTAATTCACCCCTCCACTTT. The J gene is TRBJ1-6, the V gene TRBV19; D is possibly TRBD1 (5 bases). Germline CDR1 and CDR2: LNHDA and SQIVND (reference sequence). Between the trimmed V and J ends, which lost 3 bases and 6 bases, there was a span of 15 bases. The CDR3 spans 16 residues.

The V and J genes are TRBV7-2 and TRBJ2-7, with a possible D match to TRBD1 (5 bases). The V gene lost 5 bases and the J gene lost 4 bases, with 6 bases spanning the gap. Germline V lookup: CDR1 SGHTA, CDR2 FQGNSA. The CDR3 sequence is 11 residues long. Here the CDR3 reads CASSPGYEQYF. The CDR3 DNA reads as TGTGCCAGCAGCCCAGGGTACGAGCAGTACTTC.

The CDR3: CASSIGQSVTNSPLHF. The CDR3 region has the DNA TGTGCCAGTAGTATTGGACAGTCCGTCACGAATTCACCCCTCCACTTT. The rearrangement links TRBV19 to TRBJ1-6; D may be TRBD1 (6 bases). The CDR3 spans 16 residues. The V end was cut by 3 bases, the J end by 7 bases, with 16 bases between. Germline CDR1 and CDR2: LNHDA and SQIVND (reference sequence).

The DNA of the CDR3 is TGTGCCAGCAGCGTAGGAGAGTCCAATGAGCAGTTCTTC. Protein product: CASSVGESNEQFF. This chain uses TRBV9 with TRBJ2-1, with unresolved D. V lost 0 bases to trimming and J lost 6 bases, with 7 bases between them. The germline CDR1 and CDR2 sequences are SGDLS and YYNGEE. This CDR3 comprises 13 residues. The full variable domain, its missing parts supplied by reference TRBV9 and TRBJ2-1, is DSGVTQTPKHLITATGQRVTLRCSPRSGDLSVYWYQQSLDQGLQFLIQYYNGEERAKGNILERFSAQQFPDLHSELNLSSLELGDSALYFCASSVGESNEQFFGPGTRLTVL.

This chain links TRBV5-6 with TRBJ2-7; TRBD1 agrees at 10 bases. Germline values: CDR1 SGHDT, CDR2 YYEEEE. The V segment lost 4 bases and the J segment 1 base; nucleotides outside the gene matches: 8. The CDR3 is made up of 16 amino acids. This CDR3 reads CASSLKTGGVSYEQYF. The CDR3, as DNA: TGTGCCAGCAGCCTAAAGACAGGGGGCGTTTCCTACGAGCAGTACTTC.

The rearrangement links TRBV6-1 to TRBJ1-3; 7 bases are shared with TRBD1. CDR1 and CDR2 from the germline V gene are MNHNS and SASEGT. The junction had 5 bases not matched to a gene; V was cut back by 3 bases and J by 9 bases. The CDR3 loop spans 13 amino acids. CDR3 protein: CASSETGQATIYF. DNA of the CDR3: TGTGCCAGCAGTGAGACAGGGCAGGCCACCATATATTTT.

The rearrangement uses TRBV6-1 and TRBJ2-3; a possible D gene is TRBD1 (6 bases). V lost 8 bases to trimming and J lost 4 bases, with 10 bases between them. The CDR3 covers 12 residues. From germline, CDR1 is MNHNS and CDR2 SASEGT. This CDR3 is CASQGFADTQYF. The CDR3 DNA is TGTGCCAGCCAGGGGTTCGCAGATACGCAGTATTTT.

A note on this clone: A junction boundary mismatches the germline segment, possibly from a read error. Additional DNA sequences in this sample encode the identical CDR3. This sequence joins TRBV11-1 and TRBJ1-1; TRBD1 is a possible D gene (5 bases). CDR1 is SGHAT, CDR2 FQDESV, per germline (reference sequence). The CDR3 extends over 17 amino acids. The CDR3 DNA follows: TGTGCCAGCAGCTTATCTAGGGGATGGGCCATGAACACCGAAGCTTTCTTT. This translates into CASSLSRGWAMNTEAFF.

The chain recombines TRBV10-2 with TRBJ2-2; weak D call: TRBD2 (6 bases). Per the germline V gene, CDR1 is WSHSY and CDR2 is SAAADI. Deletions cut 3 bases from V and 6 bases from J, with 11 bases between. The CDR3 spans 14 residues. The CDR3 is CASSEVWGAGELFF. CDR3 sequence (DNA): TGCGCCAGCAGTGAAGTCTGGGGGGCCGGGGAGCTGTTTTTT.